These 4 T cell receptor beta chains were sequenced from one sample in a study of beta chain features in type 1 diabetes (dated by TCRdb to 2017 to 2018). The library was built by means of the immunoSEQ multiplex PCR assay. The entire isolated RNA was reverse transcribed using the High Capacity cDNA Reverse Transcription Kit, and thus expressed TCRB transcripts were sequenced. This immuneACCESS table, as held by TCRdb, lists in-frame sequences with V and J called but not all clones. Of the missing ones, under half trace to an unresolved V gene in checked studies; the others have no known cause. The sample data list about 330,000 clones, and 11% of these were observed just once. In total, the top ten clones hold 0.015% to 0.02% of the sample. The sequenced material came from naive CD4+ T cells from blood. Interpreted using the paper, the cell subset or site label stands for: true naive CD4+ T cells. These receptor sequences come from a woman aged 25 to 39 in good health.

This chain's CDR3 is CASSGGLADLYEQYF. CDR3 nucleotide sequence: TGTGCCAGCAGCGGTGGACTAGCGGATCTCTACGAGCAGTACTTC. The chain is built from TRBV7-2 and TRBJ2-7; 10 bases line up with TRBD2. V shed 5 bases, J shed 3 bases, and the junction held 7 bases outside the gene matches. The CDR3 has 15 residues. CDR1 SGHTA and CDR2 FQGNSA come from the germline V gene.

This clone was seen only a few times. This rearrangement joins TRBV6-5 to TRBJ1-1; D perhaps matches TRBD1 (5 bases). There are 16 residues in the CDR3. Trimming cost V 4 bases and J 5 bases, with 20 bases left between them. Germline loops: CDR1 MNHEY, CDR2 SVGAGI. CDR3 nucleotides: TGTGCCAGCAGTTCGACCCGACGTCAGGGTAGAACTGAAGCTTTCTTT. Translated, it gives CASSSTRRQGRTEAFF.

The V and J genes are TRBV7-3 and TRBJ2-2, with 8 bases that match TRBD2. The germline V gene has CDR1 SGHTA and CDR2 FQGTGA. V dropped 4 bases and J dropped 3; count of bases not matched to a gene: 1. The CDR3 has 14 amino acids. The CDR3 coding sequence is TGTGCCAGCAGCTCAGCGGGAGACACCGGGGAGCTGTTTTTT. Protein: CASSSAGDTGELFF.

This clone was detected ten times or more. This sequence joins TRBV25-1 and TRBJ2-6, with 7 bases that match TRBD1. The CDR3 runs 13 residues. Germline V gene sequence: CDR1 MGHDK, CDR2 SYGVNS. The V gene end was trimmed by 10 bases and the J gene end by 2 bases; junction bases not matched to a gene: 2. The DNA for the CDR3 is TGTGCCACTGGACAGGCTGGGGCCAACGTCCTGACTTTC. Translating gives CATGQAGANVLTF.